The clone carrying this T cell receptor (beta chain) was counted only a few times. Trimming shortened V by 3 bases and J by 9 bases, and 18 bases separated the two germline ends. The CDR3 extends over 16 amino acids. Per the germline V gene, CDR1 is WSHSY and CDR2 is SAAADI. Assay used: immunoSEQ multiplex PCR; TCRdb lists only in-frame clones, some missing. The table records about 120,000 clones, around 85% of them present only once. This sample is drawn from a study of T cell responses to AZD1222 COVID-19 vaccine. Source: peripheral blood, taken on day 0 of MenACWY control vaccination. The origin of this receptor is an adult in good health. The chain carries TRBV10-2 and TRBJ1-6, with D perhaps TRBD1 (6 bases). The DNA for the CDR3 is TGCGCCAGCAGTGAATCCGGGGGCCGGGATACTTCACCCCTCCACTTT. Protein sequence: CASSESGGRDTSPLHF.